The T cell receptor beta chain under discussion was sequenced for a study of shared clonotypes between healthy human individuals. Overall study results and limits: What rarefaction showed was incomplete sorted-subset sequencing despite large depth.

Turning to this clone: The antigen is undetermined.

Authors' methods: Owing to the provision of junction-only sequences devoid of quality scores by immunoSEQ, filtering differed. Sequencing used immunoSEQ multiplex PCR; TCRdb keeps in-frame clones, though not all of them. V, J and clone size were drawn from that table, and D and trimming were deduced from the DNA. The sample yields millions of clones, roughly 92% seen once. This CDR3 has 17 residues. V trimming: 2 bases; J trimming: 1 base; junction bases outside the gene matches: 1. Germline CDR1 is SGHNT and CDR2 is YYREEE (reference sequence). The clonotype originates from a man aged 18 to 29 in good health. The chain carries TRBV5-4 and TRBJ2-2; 14 bases match TRBD2. Sequenced input: naive CD4+ T cells sorted from blood. This sample's subset: CD45RA+ positively selected. The CDR3 coding sequence is TGTGCCAGCAGCTTTGGACTAGCGGGAGGGAACACCGGGGAGCTGTTTTTT. Its translation: CASSFGLAGGNTGELFF. The variable domain in full, completed from reference TRBV5-4 and TRBJ2-2, reads ETGVTQSPTHLIKTRGQQVTLRCSSQSGHNTVSWYQQALGQGPQFIFQYYREEENGRGNFPPRFSGLQFPNYSSELNVNALELDDSALYLCASSFGLAGGNTGELFFGEGSRLTVL.